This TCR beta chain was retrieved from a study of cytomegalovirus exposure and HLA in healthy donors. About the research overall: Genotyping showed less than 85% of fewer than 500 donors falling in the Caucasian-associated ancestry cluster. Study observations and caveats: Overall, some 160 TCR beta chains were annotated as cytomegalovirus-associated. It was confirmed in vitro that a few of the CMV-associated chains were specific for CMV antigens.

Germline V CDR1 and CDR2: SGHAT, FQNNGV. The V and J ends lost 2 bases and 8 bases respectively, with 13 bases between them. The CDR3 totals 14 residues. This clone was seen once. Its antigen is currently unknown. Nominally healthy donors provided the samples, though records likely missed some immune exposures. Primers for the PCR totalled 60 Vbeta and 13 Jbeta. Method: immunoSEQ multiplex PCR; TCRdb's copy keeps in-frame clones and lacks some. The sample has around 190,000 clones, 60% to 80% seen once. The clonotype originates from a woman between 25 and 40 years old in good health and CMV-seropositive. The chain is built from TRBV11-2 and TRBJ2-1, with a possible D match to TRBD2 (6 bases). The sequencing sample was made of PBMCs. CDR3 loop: CASSLQGGGYEQFF. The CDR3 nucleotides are TGTGCCAGCAGCTTACAGGGAGGAGGGTATGAGCAGTTCTTC.